The 30 T cell receptor beta chains below all came from one sample that was sequenced in a study of blood T cell repertoires in COVID-19. Sequencing used immunoSEQ multiplex PCR; TCRdb keeps in-frame clones, though not all of them. The repertoire holds about 200,000 clones, with 83% as singletons. The sequencing sample was made of peripheral blood. Every receptor here comes from a woman aged 35 to 49 with active or convalescent COVID-19.

The CDR3 nucleotides are TGTGCCAGCAGCCAGCTCGGGGGGGCCGGCTACGCGGGAGAGCAGTACTTC. It specifies CASSQLGGAGYAGEQYF. The chain carries TRBV3-1 (or the pseudogene TRBV3-2) and TRBJ2-7; 8 nucleotides line up with TRBD2. The CDR3 loop spans 17 amino acids. Germline V CDR1 and CDR2: LGHDT, YNNKEL (reference sequence). V shed 3 bases and J 7 bases; nucleotides not matched to a gene: 17.

The genes are TRBV7-8 and TRBJ2-2, with 7 bases that match TRBD2. The germline V gene has CDR1 SGHVS and CDR2 FQNEAQ. V dropped 1 base and J dropped 3; count of bases not matched to a gene: 5. The CDR3 runs 16 residues. The CDR3 spells CASSLVGLGDTGELFF. The CDR3 coding sequence is TGTGCCAGCAGCTTAGTCGGACTAGGGGACACCGGGGAGCTGTTTTTT.

The genes are TRBV7-3 and TRBJ2-2, with 8 bases identical to TRBD2. This CDR3 is built from 14 residues. CDR1 and CDR2 from the germline V gene are SGHTA and FQGTGA. The junction had 6 bases not matched to a gene; V was cut back by 5 bases and J by 7 bases. The CDR3 bases are TGTGCCAGCAGCCTGGGACTAGTAGGCGGGGAGCTGTTTTTT. Translated, it gives CASSLGLVGGELFF.

This chain connects TRBV7-8 to TRBJ1-2, with 7 bases identical to TRBD1. This CDR3 has 15 amino acids. Germline assignment: CDR1 SGHVS and CDR2 FQNEAQ. V shed 3 bases, J shed 3 bases, and the junction held 7 bases outside the gene matches. CDR3 region: CASSLEPGQYYGYTF. The CDR3 nucleotides are TGTGCCAGCAGCTTGGAGCCGGGACAGTACTATGGCTACACCTTC. Full variable domain (missing parts from reference TRBV7-8 and TRBJ1-2): GAGVSQSPRYKVAKRGQDVALRCDPISGHVSLFWYQQALGQGPEFLTYFQNEAQLDKSGLPSDRFFAERPEGSVSTLKIQRTQQEDSAVYLCASSLEPGQYYGYTFGSGTRLTVV.

The chain combines TRBV11-3 with TRBJ2-2; 7 bases fit TRBD1. With V trimmed by 1 base and J by 6 bases, 5 bases remained unmatched. Germline assignment: CDR1 SGHNT and CDR2 YENEEA. CDR3 length: 15 residues. CDR3 sequence: CASSLGQGSPGELFF. As DNA, the CDR3 is TGTGCCAGCAGCTTAGGACAGGGAAGTCCCGGGGAGCTGTTTTTT. The entire variable domain, with the rest obtained from reference TRBV11-3 and TRBJ2-2, is as follows: EAGVVQSPRYKIIEKKQPVAFWCNPISGHNTLYWYLQNLGQGPELLIRYENEEAVDDSQLPKDRFSAERLKGVDSTLKIQPAELGDSAVYLCASSLGQGSPGELFFGEGSRLTVL.

The sample holds a few counts of this clone. The chain is built from TRBV6-1 and TRBJ1-4; D is undetermined. Germline V gene data show CDR1 as MNHNS and CDR2 as SASEGT. The CDR3 has 14 amino acids. V shed 1 base and J shed 10 bases, with 13 bases lying between them. The CDR3 reads CASSEDPGGRKLFF. The CDR3 DNA sequence: TGTGCCAGCAGTGAAGACCCCGGCGGGCGAAAACTGTTTTTT.

The sample holds a few counts of this clone. V is TRBV19 and J is TRBJ1-5; 7 bases align to TRBD1. Looked up from germline, CDR1 is LNHDA and CDR2 is SQIVND (reference sequence). V was pared by 6 bases and J by 4 bases, with 9 bases of the junction left unmatched. CDR3 length: 15 residues. CDR3 amino acids: CASSFRQGQNQPQHF. The CDR3 DNA reads as TGTGCCAGTAGCTTCAGACAGGGACAAAATCAGCCCCAGCATTTT.

The gene calls are TRBV29-1 and TRBJ1-1, with TRBD1 identical over 7 bases. CDR1 is SQVTM and CDR2 is ANQGSEA in the germline V gene. The CDR3 length is 13 residues. With V trimmed by 7 bases and J by 2 bases, 7 bases remained unmatched. CDR3 sequence: CSETGTANTEAFF. The CDR3 DNA reads as TGCAGCGAGACCGGGACAGCCAACACTGAAGCTTTCTTT.

CDR3 amino acids: CASTILAQGAGWKLFF. CDR3 coding DNA: TGTGCCAGTACCATTTTGGCACAGGGGGCAGGATGGAAACTGTTTTTT. The V call is TRBV19, the J call TRBJ1-4, with 9 nucleotides matching TRBD1. Germline V gene lookup returns CDR1 LNHDA and CDR2 SQIVND (reference sequence). The length of the CDR3 is 16 residues. V gave up 7 bases and J gave up 11 bases; unmatched junction bases: 17.

The chain recombines TRBV6-5 with TRBJ2-5; no clear D. Between the trimmed V and J ends, which lost 6 bases and 5 bases, there was a span of 13 bases. The CDR3 runs to 13 residues. Germline V gene sequence: CDR1 MNHEY, CDR2 SVGAGI. CDR3: CASSQATLETQYF. The CDR3 nucleotides read TGTGCCAGCAGCCAAGCAACCCTCGAGACCCAGTACTTC.

V is TRBV6-4 and J is TRBJ2-3, with 9 positions matching TRBD1. With 6 bases clipped from V and 4 bases from J, the junction kept 8 bases outside the gene matches. Germline V gene lookup returns CDR1 MRHNA and CDR2 SNTAGT. This CDR3 is 15 amino acids long. This CDR3 reads CASRETGGWADTQYF. As DNA, the CDR3 is TGTGCCAGCAGGGAAACAGGGGGCTGGGCAGATACGCAGTATTTT.

This clone was counted between two and nine times. This rearrangement joins TRBV3-1 (or the pseudogene TRBV3-2) to TRBJ1-1, with 8 bases lining up with TRBD1. CDR1 LGHDT and CDR2 YNNKEL come from the germline V gene (reference sequence). The J segment lost 8 bases and the V segment lost 1 base, leaving 9 bases of the junction unmatched. The CDR3 contains 15 residues. CDR3 loop: CASSQGQGASLEAFF. The DNA for the CDR3 is TGTGCCAGCAGCCAAGGTCAGGGGGCTTCCCTCGAAGCTTTCTTT.

This chain uses TRBV7-2 with TRBJ2-7, with 11 positions matching TRBD1. Trimming removed 5 bases from V and 4 bases from J; junction bases left unmatched: 7. Germline V gene data show CDR1 as SGHTA and CDR2 as FQGNSA. The CDR3 extends over 15 amino acids. The CDR3 is CASSPRTGGAYEQYF. CDR3 in DNA: TGTGCCAGCAGCCCTCGGACAGGGGGCGCGTACGAGCAGTACTTC.

The V and J genes are TRBV6-5 and TRBJ2-3; 10 bases agree with TRBD1. The germline gives CDR1 MNHEY, CDR2 SVGAGI. Unmatched junction bases numbered 2, after V lost 7 bases and J lost 1 base. The CDR3 length is 14 residues. CDR3 DNA: TGTGCCAGCACAGGGACAGGGGGCACAGATACGCAGTATTTT. Protein sequence: CASTGTGGTDTQYF.

V gene TRBV24-1 combines with J gene TRBJ2-3, with D uncertain. The CDR3 is 14 amino acids. Per germline, CDR1 KGHDR and CDR2 SFDVKD. Trimming took 2 bases from V and 2 from J, leaving 7 bases between them. The DNA for the CDR3 is TGTGCCACCAGTGATTCACAGTCCACAGATACGCAGTATTTT. This sequence encodes CATSDSQSTDTQYF.

The chain has TRBV19 and TRBJ2-7; a weak D match, TRBD2 (6 bases). Per the germline V gene, CDR1 is LNHDA and CDR2 is SQIVND (reference sequence). Deletions cut 5 bases from V and 3 bases from J, with 14 bases between. CDR3 length equals 14 residues. In DNA form, the CDR3 reads TGTGCCAGTAGTCCTCGTTCGGGGGACTACGAGCAGTACTTC. Encoded protein: CASSPRSGDYEQYF.

This clone turned up a few times. V is TRBV4-1 and J is TRBJ2-3, with a tentative D call TRBD1 (5 bases). CDR1 and CDR2 from the germline V gene are MGHRA and YSYEKL. This CDR3 has 16 residues. Trimming took 1 base from V and 3 from J, leaving 14 bases between them. This chain's CDR3 is CASSQVIASGTDTQYF. The CDR3 bases are TGCGCCAGCAGCCAAGTAATTGCGTCAGGGACAGATACGCAGTATTTT.

J is TRBJ1-5 and V is TRBV19, with TRBD1 as a possible D gene (6 bases). The CDR3 contains 17 residues. V lost 5 bases and J 3 bases, leaving 20 bases between the germline ends. The germline gives CDR1 LNHDA, CDR2 SQIVND (reference sequence). The CDR3 loop reads CASSSNRVQEINQPQHF. Here the CDR3 DNA reads TGTGCCAGTAGTTCGAACAGGGTTCAGGAAATCAATCAGCCCCAGCATTTT. Full variable domain (missing parts from reference TRBV19 and TRBJ1-5): DGGITQSPKYLFRKEGQNVTLSCEQNLNHDAMYWYRQDPGQGLRLIYYSQIVNDFQKGDIAEGYSVSREKKESFPLTVTSAQKNPTAFYLCASSSNRVQEINQPQHFGDGTRLSIL.

This sequence joins TRBV11-3 and TRBJ1-1; D may be TRBD1 (6 bases). The CDR3 is 15 amino acids. Germline assignment: CDR1 SGHNT and CDR2 YENEEA. Trimming cost V 3 bases and J 1 base, with 12 bases left between them. This CDR3 is CASSFRGNSNTEAFF. The CDR3 DNA reads as TGTGCCAGCAGCTTCAGGGGAAACTCGAACACTGAAGCTTTCTTT.

The chain is built from TRBV5-1 and TRBJ2-7; possible D gene TRBD2, 7 bases. The germline V gene encodes CDR1 SGHRS and CDR2 YFSETQ. V was clipped by 2 bases and J by 6 bases, with 18 bases between them. CDR3 length equals 15 residues. In DNA form, the CDR3 reads TGCGCCAGCAGCTTCACGGGGGCGGGAGTGAGCGAGCAGTACTTC. This sequence encodes CASSFTGAGVSEQYF.

The rearrangement links TRBV29-1 to TRBJ2-3; weak D call: TRBD2 (6 bases). The V end lost 7 bases, the J end lost 0 bases, and 17 bases lay between the germline ends. Germline CDR1 reads SQVTM; CDR2 reads ANQGSEA. The CDR3 sequence is 15 residues long. The CDR3 nucleotides are TGCAGCGCTACCGGGACTCACTTTAGCACAGATACGCAGTATTTT. It translates to CSATGTHFSTDTQYF.

The CDR3 DNA reads as TGTGCCAGCAGTTTCTTCCCGGGGGGGACCAATGAGCAGTTCTTC. It is translated as CASSFFPGGTNEQFF. The chain combines TRBV27 with TRBJ2-1; 8 bases are a match to TRBD2. The germline gives CDR1 MNHEY, CDR2 SMNVEV (reference sequence). This CDR3 region has 15 residues. The V segment lost 3 bases and the J segment 6 bases; nucleotides outside the gene matches: 7.

This clone appeared a single time. This chain links TRBV7-9 with TRBJ2-7; the match to TRBD1 covers 7 bases. After removal of 1 base from V and 0 bases from J, the junction contained 3 bases not matched to a gene. This CDR3 has 15 amino acids. Germline V CDR1 and CDR2: SEHNR, FQNEAQ (reference sequence). The CDR3 nucleotides read TGTGCCAGCAGCTTAGGGACAGGTAGCTCCTACGAGCAGTACTTC. Translation: CASSLGTGSSYEQYF.

The chain combines TRBV27 with TRBJ2-3, with 14 bases fitting TRBD2. This CDR3 has 16 residues. J was trimmed by 2 bases and V by 5 bases; bases with no gene match: 3. The germline V gene encodes CDR1 MNHEY and CDR2 SMNVEV (reference sequence). The CDR3 DNA is TGTGCCAGCAGTCGACTAGCGGGGGGGTACACAGATACGCAGTATTTT. It is translated as CASSRLAGGYTDTQYF.

V is TRBV7-6 and J is TRBJ2-1, with TRBD2 as a possible D gene (7 bases). The CDR3 contains 16 residues. Germline lookup yields CDR1 SGHVS and CDR2 FNYEAQ. The V and J ends lost 5 bases and 7 bases respectively, with 21 bases between them. The CDR3 loop is CASSHTGGRDGNEQFF. The CDR3 DNA follows: TGTGCCAGCAGCCACACGGGGGGCAGGGACGGGAATGAGCAGTTCTTC.

The chain recombines TRBV24-1 with TRBJ1-2; 7 nucleotides agree with TRBD1. This CDR3 contains 13 residues. Trimming removed 3 bases from V and 8 bases from J; junction bases left unmatched: 5. Per the germline V gene, CDR1 is KGHDR and CDR2 is SFDVKD. The CDR3 DNA sequence: TGTGCCACCAGTGATGCGACAGGGTCCGGCTACACCTTC. Its translation: CATSDATGSGYTF.

The chain recombines TRBV5-1 with TRBJ1-2; D call uncertain. Germline CDR1 SGHRS, CDR2 YFSETQ. The ends were cut back, 2 bases at V and 8 bases at J, with 10 bases in the middle. The CDR3 has 12 amino acids. CDR3 in DNA: TGCGCCAGCAGCTTTGGGCAGTCGGGCTACACCTTC. As protein: CASSFGQSGYTF. Based on the CDR3 plus reference TRBV5-1 and TRBJ1-2, the full variable domain is KAGVTQTPRYLIKTRGQQVTLSCSPISGHRSVSWYQQTPGQGLQFLFEYFSETQRNKGNFPGRFSGRQFSNSRSEMNVSTLELGDSALYLCASSFGQSGYTFGSGTRLTVV.

The J gene is TRBJ1-5, the V gene TRBV5-8, with 7 bases matching TRBD1. Trimming removed 4 bases from V and 0 bases from J; junction bases left unmatched: 7. The CDR3 runs 16 residues. The germline V gene has CDR1 SGHTS and CDR2 YDEGEE. The CDR3 loop is CASSPRTGYSNQPQHF. The DNA for the CDR3 is TGTGCCAGCAGCCCAAGGACAGGTTATAGCAATCAGCCCCAGCATTTT. Combining the CDR3 with reference TRBV5-8 and TRBJ1-5 gives the whole variable domain EAGVTQSPTHLIKTRGQQATLRCSPISGHTSVYWYQQALGLGLQFLLWYDEGEERNRGNFPPRFSGRQFPNYSSELNVNALELEDSALYLCASSPRTGYSNQPQHFGDGTRLSIL.

This clone was seen once. The V and J genes are TRBV6-5 and TRBJ2-2, with 8 bases identical to TRBD1. Per germline, CDR1 MNHEY and CDR2 SVGAGI. V was clipped by 6 bases and J by 4 bases; unmatched bases: 4. CDR3 length: 14 amino acids. This CDR3 reads CASRPGQGTGELFF. CDR3 DNA: TGTGCCAGCAGGCCAGGACAGGGCACCGGGGAGCTGTTTTTT.

Comment on this clone: A read error may produce the germline difference seen at one junction end. This rearrangement joins TRBV24-1 to TRBJ1-2; D unresolved. The CDR3 consists of 15 residues. The V gene's germline CDR1 is KGHDR and CDR2 SFDVKD. The CDR3 reads CATSDSRRIDYAYTF. The CDR3 nucleotides read TGTGCCACCAGTGATTCCAGGAGAATTGACTATGCCTACACCTTC.